One and the same sample provided the 26 T cell receptor beta chains below, sequenced in a study of blood T cell repertoires in COVID-19. Data came from immunoSEQ multiplex PCR; TCRdb stores just in-frame clones and leaves some out. The sample shows roughly 160,000 clones, more than 85% of them seen only once. The sample was peripheral blood. These receptors were obtained from a man aged 55 to 70 with COVID-19, enrolled during active disease.

The CDR3 region has the DNA TGTGCCAGAAGCTTGGCCTCTTACTCCTACGAGCAGTACTTC. Translated, it gives CARSLASYSYEQYF. The chain carries TRBV5-3 and TRBJ2-7, with D unclear. TRBV5-3 is classed as an ORF, of uncertain function. The CDR3 spans 14 residues. V lost 0 bases and J 0 bases, leaving 7 bases between the germline ends.

The chain combines TRBV18 with TRBJ2-7; possible D gene TRBD1, 6 bases. The CDR3 has 14 residues. V was trimmed by 3 bases and J by 4 bases, leaving 13 bases between them. Germline V lookup: CDR1 KGHSH, CDR2 LQKENI. The CDR3 DNA reads as TGTGCCAGCTCACCTACAGGGCCTGGGTACGAGCAGTACTTC. It yields the protein CASSPTGPGYEQYF.

The V call is TRBV5-1, the J call TRBJ2-3; 8 bases agree with TRBD2. CDR1 and CDR2 (germline): SGHRS, YFSETQ. The CDR3 loop spans 15 amino acids. The J segment lost 5 bases and the V segment lost 3 bases, leaving 8 bases of the junction unmatched. The CDR3 is CASSSRGSGVDTQYF. The CDR3 DNA follows: TGCGCCAGCAGCTCCAGAGGTAGCGGGGTAGATACGCAGTATTTT.

The chain joins TRBV11-3 to TRBJ1-4, with 11 nucleotides matching TRBD1. CDR3 length equals 16 residues. Unmatched junction bases numbered 9, after V lost 5 bases and J lost 7 bases. The V gene's germline CDR1 is SGHNT and CDR2 YENEEA. The CDR3 spells CASSTSSGTGGEKLFF. As DNA, the CDR3 is TGTGCCAGCAGCACCTCAAGCGGGACAGGGGGTGAAAAACTGTTTTTT.

With regard to this clone: This CDR3 is also generated by other DNA sequences in the sample. The V call is TRBV5-5, the J call TRBJ2-5; D is perhaps TRBD1 (5 bases). CDR3 size: 16 residues. The V end lost 2 bases, the J end lost 5 bases, and 19 bases lay between the germline ends. CDR1 and CDR2 (germline): SGHKS, YYEKEE (reference sequence). The CDR3 DNA reads TGTGCCAGCAGCTTCAGGGCCGGAGCAGGGCAGGAGACCCAGTACTTC. This translates into CASSFRAGAGQETQYF.

The gene calls are TRBV5-8 and TRBJ2-5; 12 bases fit TRBD1. The ends lost 4 bases at V and 2 bases at J; junction bases unmatched: 6. This CDR3 contains 16 residues. Per germline, CDR1 SGHTS and CDR2 YDEGEE. The DNA for the CDR3 is TGTGCCAGCAGCCAGGGACAGGGGGCCATACAAGAGACCCAGTACTTC. Protein product: CASSQGQGAIQETQYF.

V is TRBV11-2 and J is TRBJ2-1; a weak D match, TRBD2 (5 bases). V lost 3 bases and J lost 4, with 10 bases in between. The CDR3 length is 14 residues. The germline gives CDR1 SGHAT, CDR2 FQNNGV. The CDR3 spells CASSFREQYNEQFF. In nucleotides, the CDR3 is TGTGCCAGCAGCTTCCGGGAACAATACAATGAGCAGTTCTTC.

The rearrangement uses TRBV28 and TRBJ2-7; TRBD2 is a possible D gene (5 bases). Germline V gene lookup returns CDR1 MDHEN and CDR2 SYDVKM. V was clipped by 6 bases and J by 2 bases, with 20 bases between them. The CDR3 runs 16 residues. This CDR3 reads CASSPPAFGLTYEQYF. In DNA form, the CDR3 reads TGTGCCAGCAGCCCCCCGGCTTTTGGACTGACCTACGAGCAGTACTTC.

V and J are TRBV23-1 and TRBJ2-1; 9 bases map to TRBD2. TRBV23-1 carries the ORF label, with uncertain function. CDR3 length equals 16 residues. V shed 2 bases, J shed 5 bases, and the junction held 7 bases outside the gene matches. In nucleotides, the CDR3 is TGCGCCAGCAGTCAAATCTTTAGCGGGAGTCACAATGAGCAGTTCTTC. Amino acids: CASSQIFSGSHNEQFF.

The CDR3 DNA reads TGTGCCAGCAGCCTCAGGCCCTCCCTATCCTACAATGAGCAGTTCTTC. Amino acids: CASSLRPSLSYNEQFF. The V gene is TRBV13, the J gene TRBJ2-1, with D unclear. The V end lost 5 bases, the J end lost 1 base, and 15 bases lay between the germline ends. Looked up from germline, CDR1 is PRHDT and CDR2 is FYEKMQ (reference sequence). The CDR3 consists of 16 residues.

In this sample, this clone turned up a few times. V usage is TRBV2 and J usage is TRBJ1-1, with TRBD1 as a possible D gene (5 bases). The CDR3 consists of 13 residues. The V and J ends lost 3 bases and 7 bases respectively, with 12 bases between them. Germline CDR1 is SNHLY and CDR2 is FYNNEI. The CDR3 region has the DNA TGTGCCAGCAGTGAGGAGGGGTTGGGTGAAGCTTTCTTT. This gives the protein CASSEEGLGEAFF.

The chain combines TRBV7-9 with TRBJ1-5; tentative D call: TRBD1 (6 bases). Between the trimmed V and J ends, which lost 3 bases and 2 bases, there was a span of 11 bases. This CDR3 comprises 15 residues. Germline assignment: CDR1 SEHNR and CDR2 FQNEAQ (reference sequence). The CDR3 spells CASSLASGGNQPQHF. DNA for the CDR3: TGTGCCAGCAGCTTGGCGTCAGGGGGCAATCAGCCCCAGCATTTT.

CDR3 in amino acids: CASSSISPPGSNYGYTF. The CDR3 bases are TGTGCCAGCAGTTCTATATCCCCACCGGGGTCTAACTATGGCTACACCTTC. The chain combines TRBV28 with TRBJ1-2; the D is unclear. V lost 4 bases and J lost 0, with 18 bases in between. CDR3 length: 17 amino acids. CDR1 is MDHEN and CDR2 is SYDVKM in the germline V gene.

The rearrangement joins TRBV11-2 to TRBJ1-1; D unclear. The V gene lost 1 base and the J gene lost 3 bases, with 15 bases spanning the gap. This CDR3 region has 16 residues. Germline-derived CDR1 and CDR2 are SGHAT and FQNNGV. CDR3: CASSLGFRGLDTEAFF. Written as DNA, the CDR3 is TGTGCCAGCAGCTTAGGCTTCCGGGGATTGGACACTGAAGCTTTCTTT.

The J gene is TRBJ2-4, the V gene TRBV7-9, with 7 positions matching TRBD1. This CDR3 has 14 residues. Germline V lookup: CDR1 SEHNR, CDR2 FQNEAQ (reference sequence). V lost 1 base to trimming and J lost 8 bases; unmatched junction nucleotides: 5. The CDR3 coding sequence is TGTGCCAGCAGCTTAGAAGGGGGCAAGGACATTCAGTACTTC. Translated, it gives CASSLEGGKDIQYF.

V gene TRBV6-6 combines with J gene TRBJ2-7; D is undetermined. V lost 3 bases to trimming and J lost 5 bases, with 14 bases between them. The CDR3 is made up of 14 amino acids. CDR1 is MNHNY, CDR2 SVGAGI, per germline (reference sequence). The CDR3 region is CASSYTAPGHEQYF. In DNA, the CDR3 is TGTGCCAGCAGTTATACGGCCCCTGGGCACGAGCAGTACTTC.

The chain is built from TRBV7-2 and TRBJ1-2; TRBD1 matches at 10 bases. V shed 4 bases, J shed 8 bases, and the junction held 4 bases outside the gene matches. Germline V gene sequence: CDR1 SGHTA, CDR2 FQGNSA. This CDR3 comprises 13 residues. This chain's CDR3 is CASSYGQGEGYTF. CDR3 sequence (DNA): TGTGCCAGCAGCTACGGACAGGGGGAGGGCTACACCTTC.

Notes on this clone: The missing conserved phenylalanine or tryptophan at the end of this CDR3 makes a read error likely. No DNA is shown, since the ends of the CDR3 on it are uncertain; the CDR3 is the one TCRdb lists. The V gene is TRBV6-1, the J gene TRBJ1-4. The CDR3 spans 14 amino acids, including both terminal residues. CDR1 is MNHNS and CDR2 is SASEGT in the germline V gene. CDR3 amino acids: CASSEGGRDTRWLL.

The sample holds a few counts of this clone. This chain uses TRBV7-9 with TRBJ2-5, with D perhaps matching TRBD1 (5 bases). Trimming shortened V by 6 bases and J by 2 bases, and 16 bases separated the two germline ends. The germline V gene encodes CDR1 SEHNR and CDR2 FQNEAQ (reference sequence). The CDR3 spans 15 residues. CDR3 protein: CASRPKLQGQETQYF. In nucleotides, the CDR3 is TGTGCCAGCAGACCAAAGCTGCAGGGTCAAGAGACCCAGTACTTC.

The gene calls are TRBV18 and TRBJ1-1; 8 bases are shared with TRBD1. This CDR3 comprises 16 residues. CDR1 is KGHSH and CDR2 is LQKENI in the germline V gene. The trim removed 5 bases at V and 1 base at J, leaving 9 bases unmatched. DNA for the CDR3: TGTGCCAGCTCAGCCGATCGACAGGGGAGGAACACTGAAGCTTTCTTT. Protein product: CASSADRQGRNTEAFF.

A single count supports this clone. V is TRBV28 and J is TRBJ2-3; 11 bases agree with TRBD2. The CDR3 length is 15 residues. V shed 5 bases and J 3 bases; nucleotides not matched to a gene: 4. CDR1 and CDR2 (germline): MDHEN, SYDVKM. CDR3: CASSGGLAGTDTQYF. As DNA, the CDR3 is TGTGCCAGCAGTGGTGGACTAGCGGGTACAGATACGCAGTATTTT. The whole variable domain, filled in from reference TRBV28 and TRBJ2-3, reads DVKVTQSSRYLVKRTGEKVFLECVQDMDHENMFWYRQDPGLGLRLIYFSYDVKMKEKGDIPEGYSVSREKKERFSLILESASTNQTSMYLCASSGGLAGTDTQYFGPGTRLTVL.

The CDR3, as DNA: TGTGCCAGCAGCAGGGACAGGCCTGAGACCCAGTACTTC. This sequence encodes CASSRDRPETQYF. This sequence joins TRBV5-4 and TRBJ2-5; TRBD1 matches 8 bases. Germline lookup yields CDR1 SGHNT and CDR2 YYREEE (reference sequence). Losses at the gene ends were 4 bases for V and 5 bases for J; bases not matched to a gene: 4. The CDR3 covers 13 residues.

The rearrangement uses TRBV29-1 and TRBJ2-3; tentatively, D is TRBD2 (6 bases). The CDR3 spans 14 residues. Trimming removed 6 bases from V and 7 bases from J, with 20 bases in between. Germline V gives CDR1 SQVTM, CDR2 ANQGSEA. CDR3 DNA: TGCAGCGTCGCTAGCGTTGGGGCACCGAATACGCAGTATTTT. This translates into CSVASVGAPNTQYF.

The chain joins TRBV19 to TRBJ2-2; D is unresolved. Trimming removed 6 bases from V and 6 bases from J, with 5 bases in between. Germline V CDR1 and CDR2: LNHDA, SQIVND (reference sequence). This CDR3 is built from 11 residues. CDR3 loop: CASRSAGELFF. The CDR3 nucleotides read TGTGCCAGTAGGTCGGCCGGGGAGCTGTTTTTT.

The chain employs TRBV10-3 and TRBJ2-3; 15 bases agree with TRBD2. The V and J ends lost 11 bases and 5 bases, in that order; junction bases with no gene match: 5. The CDR3 runs to 14 residues. Germline CDR1 ENHRY, CDR2 SYGVKD. The CDR3 is CAVGLAGGQDTQYF. In DNA, the CDR3 is TGTGCCGTAGGACTAGCGGGGGGGCAAGATACGCAGTATTTT.

The CDR3 here is CSASVTGSNYGYTF. Written as DNA, the CDR3 is TGCAGTGCTAGTGTGACAGGGTCTAACTATGGCTACACCTTC. V and J are TRBV20-1 and TRBJ1-2; 7 bases are shared with TRBD1. CDR3 length: 14 residues. Losses at the gene ends were 3 bases for V and 0 bases for J; bases not matched to a gene: 4. Germline loops: CDR1 DFQATT, CDR2 SNEGSKA (reference sequence).